This TCR beta chain was identified during a study of blood T cell repertoires in COVID-19. Comment on this clone: Additional DNA sequences in this sample encode the identical CDR3.

The CDR3 has 15 amino acids. Germline-derived CDR1 and CDR2 are MNHEY and SVGAGI. V dropped 0 bases and J dropped 5; count of bases not matched to a gene: 4. Profiling relied on immunoSEQ multiplex PCR, and the TCRdb table lists in-frame clones only, not all of them. The sample has hundreds of thousands of clones; 85% to 90% are singletons. The sample comprised PBMCs or T cells enriched from blood (not recorded which). This receptor was obtained from a woman aged 55-70 years in a cohort exposed to, infected with or recovered from COVID-19 (not recorded which). The chain combines TRBV6-5 with TRBJ1-1; 9 bases match TRBD1. In DNA, the CDR3 is TGTGCCAGCAGTTACTCGACAGGGGGAGGGACTGAAGCTTTCTTT. Encoded protein: CASSYSTGGGTEAFF.